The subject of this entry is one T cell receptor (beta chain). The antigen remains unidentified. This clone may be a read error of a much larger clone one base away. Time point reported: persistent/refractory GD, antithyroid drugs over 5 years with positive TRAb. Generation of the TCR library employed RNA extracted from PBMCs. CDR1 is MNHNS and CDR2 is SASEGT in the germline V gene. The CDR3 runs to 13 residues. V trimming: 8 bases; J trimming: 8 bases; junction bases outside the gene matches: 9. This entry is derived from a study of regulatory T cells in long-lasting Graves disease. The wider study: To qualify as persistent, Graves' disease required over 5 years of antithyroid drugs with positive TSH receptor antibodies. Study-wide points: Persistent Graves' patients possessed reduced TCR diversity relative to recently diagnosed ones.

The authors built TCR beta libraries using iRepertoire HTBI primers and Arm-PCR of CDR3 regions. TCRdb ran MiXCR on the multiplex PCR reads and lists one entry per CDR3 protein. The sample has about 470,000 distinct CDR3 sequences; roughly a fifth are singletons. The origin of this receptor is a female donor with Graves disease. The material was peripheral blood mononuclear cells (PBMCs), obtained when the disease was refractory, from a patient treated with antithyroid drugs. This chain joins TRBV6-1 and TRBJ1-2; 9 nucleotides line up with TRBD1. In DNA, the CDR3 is TGTGCCAGCGGCCTGACGGACAGGGGAGGCTACACCTTC. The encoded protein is CASGLTDRGGYTF.